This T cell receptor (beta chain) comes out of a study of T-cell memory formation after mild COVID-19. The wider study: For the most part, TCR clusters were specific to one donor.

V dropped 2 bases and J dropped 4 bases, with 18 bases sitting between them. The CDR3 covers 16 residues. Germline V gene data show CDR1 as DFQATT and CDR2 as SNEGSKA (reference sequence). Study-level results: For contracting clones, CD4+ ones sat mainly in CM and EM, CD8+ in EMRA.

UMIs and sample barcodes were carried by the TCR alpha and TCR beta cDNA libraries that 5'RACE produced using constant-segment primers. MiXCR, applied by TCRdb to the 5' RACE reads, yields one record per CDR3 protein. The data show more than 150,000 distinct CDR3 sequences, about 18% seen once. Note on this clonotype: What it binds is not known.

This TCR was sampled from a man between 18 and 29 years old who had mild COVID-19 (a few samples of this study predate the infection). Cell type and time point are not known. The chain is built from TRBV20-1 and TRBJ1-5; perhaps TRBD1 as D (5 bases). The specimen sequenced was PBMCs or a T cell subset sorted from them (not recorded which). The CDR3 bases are TGCAGTGCTAGATCCCATGAGGGGTCCCCAAATCAGCCCCAGCATTTT. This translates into CSARSHEGSPNQPQHF.